The 24 T cell receptor beta chains given below trace back to one sample, sequenced in a study of blood T cell repertoires in COVID-19. Profiling relied on immunoSEQ multiplex PCR, and the TCRdb table lists in-frame clones only, not all of them. The sample lists around 72,000 clones, about 91% occurring once. The source material was peripheral blood. These receptors were taken from a woman between 50 and 59 years old with acute or convalescent COVID-19.

The chain uses TRBV12-3 or TRBV12-4 and TRBJ1-2, with D maybe TRBD1 (6 bases). The length of the CDR3 is 13 residues. V was cut by 5 bases and J by 2 bases, with 9 bases left in between. The CDR3 coding sequence is TGTGCCAGCAGTCCCGGACAGAACTATGGCTACACCTTC. Translated, it gives CASSPGQNYGYTF.

The chain employs TRBV3-1 (or the pseudogene TRBV3-2) and TRBJ1-1; 7 bases line up with TRBD1. The CDR3 runs to 14 residues. The germline CDR1 and CDR2 sequences are LGHDT and YNNKEL (reference sequence). The V gene end was trimmed by 4 bases and the J gene end by 3 bases; junction bases not matched to a gene: 5. The CDR3 DNA sequence: TGTGCCAGCAGCCGGAGGGGGCTCGACACTGAAGCTTTCTTT. Its protein is CASSRRGLDTEAFF.

The chain links TRBV5-1 to TRBJ1-1, with D unclear. Trimming pared 2 bases from V and 3 bases from J, leaving 11 bases between. The germline V gene has CDR1 SGHRS and CDR2 YFSETQ. The CDR3 covers 14 residues. This chain's CDR3 is CASSLRYGDTEAFF. In DNA form, the CDR3 reads TGCGCCAGCAGCTTAAGGTACGGGGACACTGAAGCTTTCTTT.

The chain has TRBV27 and TRBJ1-1; no definite D call. In germline, CDR1 is MNHEY, CDR2 SMNVEV (reference sequence). The CDR3 has 14 residues. V lost 2 bases and J lost 3, with 10 bases in between. The CDR3 nucleotides are TGTGCCAGCAGTTTACGTGGGCCCTACACTGAAGCTTTCTTT. The encoded protein is CASSLRGPYTEAFF.

The chain carries TRBV7-6 and TRBJ2-1, with D possibly TRBD2 on 6 matching bases. Looked up from germline, CDR1 is SGHVS and CDR2 is FNYEAQ. V lost 1 base, J lost 6 bases, and 10 bases lay in between. The CDR3 covers 14 residues. CDR3 in amino acids: CASSLVGRGNEQFF. The CDR3 DNA follows: TGTGCCAGCAGCTTAGTCGGGAGAGGCAATGAGCAGTTCTTC.

This clone was recorded only once. The chain recombines TRBV2 with TRBJ1-2; maybe TRBD1 (5 bases). CDR3 length: 10 residues. V gave up 11 bases and J gave up 13 bases, with 17 bases separating them. Germline V gene lookup returns CDR1 SNHLY and CDR2 FYNNEI. The chain's CDR3 is CASGGELRTF. The CDR3 DNA reads TGTGCCTCTGGGGGGGAACTACGCACCTTC. Using reference TRBV2 and TRBJ1-2 for the parts outside the CDR3, the full variable domain is EPEVTQTPSHQVTQMGQEVILRCVPISNHLYFYWYRQILGQKVEFLVSFYNNEISEKSEIFDDQFSVERPDGSNFTLKIRSTKLEDSAMYFCASGGELRTFGSGTRLTVV.

The CDR3 protein is CASSPRGAGDTQYF. CDR3 DNA sequence: TGTGCCAGCAGCCCCAGGGGGGCGGGGGATACGCAGTATTTT. The genes are TRBV7-2 and TRBJ2-3, with D possibly being TRBD1 (7 bases). Germline V gene lookup returns CDR1 SGHTA and CDR2 FQGNSA. The CDR3 consists of 14 residues. Between the trimmed V and J ends, which lost 5 bases and 6 bases, there was a span of 15 bases.

V gene TRBV28 combines with J gene TRBJ2-7, with a weak D call TRBD2 (5 bases). This CDR3 spans 14 amino acids. The germline V gene encodes CDR1 MDHEN and CDR2 SYDVKM. Trimming cost V 8 bases and J 0 bases, with 14 bases left between them. CDR3 nucleotide sequence: TGTGCCAGCTTTAGCCCGGGGTCCTCCTACGAGCAGTACTTC. It translates to CASFSPGSSYEQYF.

This sequence joins TRBV10-3 and TRBJ2-2, with 11 bases fitting TRBD2. Unmatched junction bases numbered 5, after V lost 10 bases and J lost 4 bases. CDR1 is ENHRY, CDR2 SYGVKD, per germline. CDR3 size: 14 residues. The chain's CDR3 is CATLAGGSTGELFF. The DNA of the CDR3 is TGTGCCACCCTAGCGGGAGGTTCCACCGGGGAGCTGTTTTTT.

The chain joins TRBV29-1 to TRBJ1-1; TRBD1 matches at 7 bases. Germline V gene sequence: CDR1 SQVTM, CDR2 ANQGSEA. V was pared by 5 bases and J by 0 bases, with 6 bases of the junction left unmatched. This CDR3 is 14 amino acids long. CDR3 protein: CSVLGTALNTEAFF. Written as DNA, the CDR3 is TGCAGCGTTCTGGGGACAGCTTTGAACACTGAAGCTTTCTTT.

The rearrangement joins TRBV5-8 to TRBJ2-2, with a possible D match to TRBD1 (6 bases). Trimming took off 3 bases at V and 2 bases at J, with 20 bases between the two ends. Germline CDR1 SGHTS, CDR2 YDEGEE. This CDR3 contains 18 residues. This CDR3 reads CASSSSRWLDSNTGELFF. DNA for the CDR3: TGTGCCAGCAGCTCTTCGAGGTGGCTGGACAGTAACACCGGGGAGCTGTTTTTT.

The table lists this clone with a count of one. V gene TRBV9 combines with J gene TRBJ2-1, with 8 bases aligning to TRBD2. V was clipped by 2 bases and J by 8 bases; unmatched bases: 6. Germline loops: CDR1 SGDLS, CDR2 YYNGEE. The CDR3 extends over 14 amino acids. The CDR3 nucleotides are TGTGCCAGCAGCGTCGGGACTAGGGTCGATGAGCAGTTCTTC. Translating gives CASSVGTRVDEQFF.

The chain joins TRBV13 to TRBJ2-3; TRBD2 matches at 11 bases. With 0 bases clipped from V and 6 bases from J, the junction kept 8 bases outside the gene matches. CDR3 length: 17 residues. CDR1 is PRHDT, CDR2 FYEKMQ, per germline (reference sequence). As DNA, the CDR3 is TGTGCCAGCAGCTTAGGACGGGCTAGCGGGGGGCGGGATACGCAGTATTTT. It is translated as CASSLGRASGGRDTQYF. The full variable domain, its missing parts supplied by reference TRBV13 and TRBJ2-3, is AAGVIQSPRHLIKEKRETATLKCYPIPRHDTVYWYQQGPGQDPQFLISFYEKMQSDKGSIPDRFSAQQFSDYHSELNMSSLELGDSALYFCASSLGRASGGRDTQYFGPGTRLTVL.

The chain joins TRBV9 to TRBJ1-6, with D possibly being TRBD1 (5 bases). The germline V gene encodes CDR1 SGDLS and CDR2 YYNGEE. The CDR3 is 14 residues long. Trimming stripped 3 bases from V and 4 bases from J, with 8 bases between. The DNA for the CDR3 is TGTGCCAGCAGCGCGGGGGAGTATAATTCACCCCTCCACTTT. This gives the protein CASSAGEYNSPLHF.

The CDR3: CASSRAGGTQHF. In DNA form, the CDR3 reads TGTGCCAGCAGCAGGGCGGGAGGAACCCAGCATTTT. The chain carries TRBV12-3 or TRBV12-4 and TRBJ1-5, with a weak D call TRBD1 (5 bases). The ends were cut back, 6 bases at V and 11 bases at J, with 14 bases in the middle. This CDR3 is built from 12 residues.

The chain is built from TRBV9 and TRBJ1-2; 7 bases line up with TRBD1. The CDR3 extends over 14 amino acids. Losses at the gene ends were 4 bases for V and 7 bases for J; bases not matched to a gene: 10. Germline V gives CDR1 SGDLS, CDR2 YYNGEE. The CDR3 coding sequence is TGTGCCAGCAGCTCCAGGGGGGTGGTCCTTGGCTACACCTTC. Protein product: CASSSRGVVLGYTF.

This sequence joins TRBV7-9 and TRBJ2-5; 9 bases are a match to TRBD1. This CDR3 has 14 residues. Germline CDR1 is SEHNR and CDR2 is FQNEAQ (reference sequence). The V and J ends lost 5 bases and 5 bases, in that order; junction bases with no gene match: 6. The CDR3 DNA reads as TGTGCCAGCAGCCCGGGACAGGGAGGCGAGACCCAGTACTTC. This translates into CASSPGQGGETQYF.

The chain employs TRBV19 and TRBJ2-7; no clear D gene. CDR1 is LNHDA, CDR2 SQIVND, per germline (reference sequence). This CDR3 comprises 15 residues. The ends were cut back, 5 bases at V and 0 bases at J, with 14 bases in the middle. In DNA form, the CDR3 reads TGTGCCAGTAGTGTCGGGTTCGGCTCCTCCTACGAGCAGTACTTC. This encodes CASSVGFGSSYEQYF.

This clone occurred a few times. V and J are TRBV5-1 and TRBJ1-1; 7 bases line up with TRBD1. The CDR3 extends over 15 amino acids. The germline gives CDR1 SGHRS, CDR2 YFSETQ. Trimming took 4 bases from V and 1 from J; bases not matched to a gene: 7. CDR3 nucleotide sequence: TGCGCCAGCAGCGGCAGACAGGGTGCGAACACTGAAGCTTTCTTT. This gives the protein CASSGRQGANTEAFF.

V and J are TRBV19 and TRBJ1-5; D might be TRBD1 (6 bases). Germline V lookup: CDR1 LNHDA, CDR2 SQIVND (reference sequence). The CDR3 spans 18 residues. Deletions cut 3 bases from V and 0 bases from J, with 18 bases between. The DNA for the CDR3 is TGTGCCAGTAGTATTTTGGCAGGGGCCGTTTATAGCAATCAGCCCCAGCATTTT. Residues: CASSILAGAVYSNQPQHF. The full variable domain, its missing parts supplied by reference TRBV19 and TRBJ1-5, is DGGITQSPKYLFRKEGQNVTLSCEQNLNHDAMYWYRQDPGQGLRLIYYSQIVNDFQKGDIAEGYSVSREKKESFPLTVTSAQKNPTAFYLCASSILAGAVYSNQPQHFGDGTRLSIL.

The J gene is TRBJ2-4, the V gene TRBV24-1; TRBD1 matches at 8 bases. With V trimmed by 3 bases and J by 9 bases, 3 bases remained unmatched. The CDR3 has 13 residues. Germline CDR1 is KGHDR and CDR2 is SFDVKD. The CDR3, as DNA: TGTGCCACCAGTGATCCAGGGGGCGGCATTCAGTACTTC. Translation gives CATSDPGGGIQYF.

This rearrangement joins TRBV7-9 to TRBJ2-1; D unclear. Trimming took 5 bases from V and 5 from J, leaving 19 bases between them. This CDR3 is built from 16 residues. Looked up from germline, CDR1 is SEHNR and CDR2 is FQNEAQ (reference sequence). This CDR3 reads CASSPRPRGSNNEQFF. CDR3 coding DNA: TGTGCCAGCAGCCCCCGCCCCAGAGGATCTAACAATGAGCAGTTCTTC.

The genes are TRBV30 and TRBJ1-1, with a tentative D call TRBD1 (6 bases). The length of the CDR3 is 14 residues. From germline, CDR1 is GTSNPN and CDR2 SVGIG (reference sequence). Trimming left V 0 bases short and J 4 bases short, with 12 bases between. Here the CDR3 reads CAWSVGGGSTEAFF. CDR3 bases: TGTGCCTGGAGTGTAGGGGGAGGGAGCACTGAAGCTTTCTTT.

V gene TRBV13 combines with J gene TRBJ1-2; 7 bases agree with TRBD1. CDR3 length: 15 residues. Germline V gene sequence: CDR1 PRHDT, CDR2 FYEKMQ (reference sequence). J gave up 0 bases and V 4 bases, and 5 bases lay outside the gene matches. The CDR3 DNA reads as TGTGCCAGCAGCTCGGGGACAGAACCTAACTATGGCTACACCTTC. This codes for CASSSGTEPNYGYTF.